This T cell receptor (beta chain) came from a study of cytomegalovirus exposure and HLA in healthy donors. At the level of the study: Later, an analysis reported that the 130 or so validation repertoires had used the same platform as the 550 to 750 first-cohort repertoires. Notes on the study in general: The authors enumerated over 150 TCR beta chains as linked to cytomegalovirus. The finding came from a later analysis; first-cohort TCR clusters tended to co-occur in the 90 to 150 validation repertoires.

Libraries were prepared by immunoSEQ multiplex PCR; TCRdb keeps only in-frame clonotypes and omits some of them. This sample carries about 200,000 clones, roughly 80% of them seen once, and the ten largest clones take 4.5% to 6%. The validation cohort, a group of around 120 subjects, included the donors and was separate from the roughly 720-subject first cohort. Concerning this clone itself: No antigen is known for it.

Between the trimmed V and J ends, which lost 6 bases and 5 bases, there was a span of 17 bases. This CDR3 has 14 amino acids. Germline CDR1 MNHNY, CDR2 SVGAGI (reference sequence). The chain recombines TRBV6-6 with TRBJ2-7, with a weak D call TRBD1 (5 bases). What was sequenced was PBMCs. The source is a woman under 30 in good health and CMV-seronegative. The CDR3 reads CASSPGSLSDEQYF. DNA for the CDR3: TGTGCCAGCAGCCCAGGGTCACTATCGGACGAGCAGTACTTC.